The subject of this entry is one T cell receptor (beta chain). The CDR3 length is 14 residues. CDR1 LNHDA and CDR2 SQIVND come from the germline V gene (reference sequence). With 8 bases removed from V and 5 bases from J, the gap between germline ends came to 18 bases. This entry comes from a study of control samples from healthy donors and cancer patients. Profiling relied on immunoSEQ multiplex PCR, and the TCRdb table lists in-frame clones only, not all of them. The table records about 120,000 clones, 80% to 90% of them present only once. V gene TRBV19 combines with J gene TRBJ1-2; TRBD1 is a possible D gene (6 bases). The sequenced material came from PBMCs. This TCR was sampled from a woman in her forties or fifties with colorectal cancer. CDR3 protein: CASGDEGRGYGYTF. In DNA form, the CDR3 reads TGTGCCAGTGGGGACGAAGGGAGGGGGTATGGCTACACCTTC.